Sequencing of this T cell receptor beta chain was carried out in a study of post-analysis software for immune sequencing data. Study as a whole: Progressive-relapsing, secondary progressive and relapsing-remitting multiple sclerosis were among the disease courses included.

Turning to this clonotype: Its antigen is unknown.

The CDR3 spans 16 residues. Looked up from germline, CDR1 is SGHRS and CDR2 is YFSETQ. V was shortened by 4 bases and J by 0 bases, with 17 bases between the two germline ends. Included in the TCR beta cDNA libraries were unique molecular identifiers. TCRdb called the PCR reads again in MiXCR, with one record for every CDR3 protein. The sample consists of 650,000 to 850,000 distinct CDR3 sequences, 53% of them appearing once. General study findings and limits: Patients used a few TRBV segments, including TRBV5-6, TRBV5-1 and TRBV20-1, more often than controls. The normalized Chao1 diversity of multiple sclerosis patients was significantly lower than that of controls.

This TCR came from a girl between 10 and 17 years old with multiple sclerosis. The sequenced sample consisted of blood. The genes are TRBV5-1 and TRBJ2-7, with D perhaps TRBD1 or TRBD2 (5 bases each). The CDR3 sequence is CASSGGIIDSSYEQYF. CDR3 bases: TGCGCCAGCAGCGGAGGAATTATAGACAGCTCCTACGAGCAGTACTTC. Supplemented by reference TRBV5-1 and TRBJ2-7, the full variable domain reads KAGVTQTPRYLIKTRGQQVTLSCSPISGHRSVSWYQQTPGQGLQFLFEYFSETQRNKGNFPGRFSGRQFSNSRSEMNVSTLELGDSALYLCASSGGIIDSSYEQYFGPGTRLTVT.